Shown below are 26 T cell receptor beta chains from a single sample sequenced in a study of PD-1 blockade in mismatch repair-deficient tumors. Sequenced by immunoSEQ multiplex PCR; TCRdb stores in-frame clones only, minus some. The sample shows some 120,000 clones, about 74% of them seen only once. Sequenced material: peripheral blood, taken 60 to 65 weeks after starting pembrolizumab. Receptors were obtained from an adult with mismatch repair-deficient cancer.

The J gene is TRBJ1-3, the V gene TRBV5-1; D gene unclear. Germline CDR1 reads SGHRS; CDR2 reads YFSETQ. V was trimmed by 0 bases and J by 0 bases, leaving 10 bases between them. CDR3 length equals 16 residues. CDR3 in amino acids: CASSLGAGSSGNTIYF. The CDR3 nucleotides are TGCGCCAGCAGCTTGGGTGCGGGGAGCTCTGGAAACACCATATATTTT. The full variable domain, completed using reference TRBV5-1 and TRBJ1-3, is KAGVTQTPRYLIKTRGQQVTLSCSPISGHRSVSWYQQTPGQGLQFLFEYFSETQRNKGNFPGRFSGRQFSNSRSEMNVSTLELGDSALYLCASSLGAGSSGNTIYFGEGSWLTVV.

The chain joins TRBV5-6 to TRBJ2-1, with 10 bases fitting TRBD2. Germline CDR1 reads SGHDT; CDR2 reads YYEEEE. With 6 bases clipped from V and 5 bases from J, the junction kept 11 bases outside the gene matches. This CDR3 has 16 amino acids. The CDR3: CASNAKGTSGNNEQFF. For the CDR3, the DNA is TGTGCCAGCAACGCAAAAGGCACTAGCGGGAACAATGAGCAGTTCTTC.

This clone was picked up a small number of times. This chain uses TRBV30 with TRBJ2-7; D possibly corresponds to TRBD1 (6 bases). V was trimmed by 1 base and J by 6 bases, leaving 7 bases between them. Germline V gene data show CDR1 as GTSNPN and CDR2 as SVGIG (reference sequence). This CDR3 has 11 amino acids. The CDR3 here is CAWSDRVEQYF. The CDR3 bases are TGTGCCTGGAGTGACAGGGTCGAGCAGTACTTC.

The V call is TRBV2, the J call TRBJ2-5; D ambiguous. The CDR3 consists of 11 residues. V was cut by 4 bases and J by 2 bases, with 2 bases left in between. The germline CDR1 and CDR2 sequences are SNHLY and FYNNEI. This chain's CDR3 is CASSVQETQYF. DNA of the CDR3: TGTGCCAGCAGTGTTCAAGAGACCCAGTACTTC.

This rearrangement joins TRBV7-9 to TRBJ2-3; 9 nucleotides match TRBD2. Trimming took 5 bases from V and 6 from J; bases not matched to a gene: 9. Germline-derived CDR1 and CDR2 are SEHNR and FQNEAQ (reference sequence). The CDR3 loop spans 15 amino acids. The CDR3 bases are TGTGCCAGCAGCCTCTCAGATAGCGGGAGTGATACGCAGTATTTT. Amino acids: CASSLSDSGSDTQYF.

The gene calls are TRBV11-3 and TRBJ2-7; D unclear. CDR1 and CDR2 from the germline V gene are SGHNT and YENEEA. The CDR3 extends over 13 amino acids. V shed 2 bases and J shed 0 bases, with 5 bases lying between them. The CDR3 coding sequence is TGTGCCAGCAGCTTACGGCCCTCCTACGAGCAGTACTTC. As protein: CASSLRPSYEQYF.

This chain joins TRBV11-2 and TRBJ2-7; D remains ambiguous. CDR1 and CDR2 (germline): SGHAT, FQNNGV. Trimming stripped 1 base from V and 6 bases from J, with 7 bases between. This CDR3 has 12 residues. CDR3 in amino acids: CASSLGQSEQYF. CDR3 sequence (DNA): TGTGCCAGCAGCTTAGGGCAGTCCGAGCAGTACTTC.

This clone was recorded a few times. The rearrangement links TRBV5-4 to TRBJ1-2, with a tentative D call TRBD1 (6 bases). The CDR3 extends over 15 amino acids. Trimming left V 7 bases short and J 3 bases short, with 19 bases between. Germline V CDR1 and CDR2: SGHNT, YYREEE (reference sequence). The CDR3 spells CASVPSPGADYGYTF. In DNA, the CDR3 is TGTGCCAGCGTCCCATCCCCGGGGGCGGACTATGGCTACACCTTC.

The J gene is TRBJ1-1, the V gene TRBV2, with D perhaps matching TRBD1 (5 bases). CDR3 length equals 12 residues. Trimming cost V 7 bases and J 6 bases, with 12 bases left between them. Germline values: CDR1 SNHLY, CDR2 FYNNEI. The CDR3 sequence is CASMGGTAEAFF. The CDR3 DNA follows: TGTGCCAGCATGGGGGGTACCGCTGAAGCTTTCTTT. Supplemented by reference TRBV2 and TRBJ1-1, the full variable domain reads EPEVTQTPSHQVTQMGQEVILRCVPISNHLYFYWYRQILGQKVEFLVSFYNNEISEKSEIFDDQFSVERPDGSNFTLKIRSTKLEDSAMYFCASMGGTAEAFFGQGTRLTVV.

J is TRBJ2-1 and V is TRBV27; 10 bases align to TRBD1. With 6 bases clipped from V and 5 bases from J, the junction kept 10 bases outside the gene matches. The CDR3 is 16 residues long. Germline assignment: CDR1 MNHEY and CDR2 SMNVEV (reference sequence). Here the CDR3 reads CASRPLAGTGDNEQFF. The CDR3 nucleotides are TGTGCCAGCAGGCCTCTCGCCGGGACAGGGGACAATGAGCAGTTCTTC.

Note on this clone: Given a much more abundant clone one base away, this may be a read error. The chain carries TRBV6-5 and TRBJ2-7; 9 nucleotides match TRBD1. CDR1 and CDR2 from the germline V gene are MNHEY and SVGAGI. This CDR3 has 13 amino acids. The V gene end was trimmed by 5 bases and the J gene end by 1 base; junction bases not matched to a gene: 0. In DNA form, the CDR3 reads TGTGCCAGCAGTGGGACAGGGTCCTACGAGCAGTACTTC. This codes for CASSGTGSYEQYF.

The rearrangement uses TRBV6-6 and TRBJ2-1; TRBD2 is a possible D gene (7 bases). Germline lookup yields CDR1 MNHNY and CDR2 SVGAGI (reference sequence). Trimming removed 2 bases at V and 1 base at J, with 12 bases between. The CDR3 sequence is 16 residues long. The CDR3 protein is CASSYPEGGSYNEQFF. In DNA form, the CDR3 reads TGTGCCAGCAGTTACCCCGAGGGGGGGTCCTACAATGAGCAGTTCTTC.

CDR3 protein: CASSYLGEGVYKYQETQYF. The DNA for the CDR3 is TGTGCCAGCAGTTACTTAGGGGAGGGGGTCTATAAGTACCAAGAGACCCAGTACTTC. This rearrangement joins TRBV7-9 to TRBJ2-5, with TRBD2 as a possible D gene (7 bases). There are 19 residues in the CDR3. Trimming pared 6 bases from V and 0 bases from J, leaving 26 bases between. CDR1 is SEHNR and CDR2 is FQNEAQ in the germline V gene (reference sequence).

The V call is TRBV30, the J call TRBJ2-5; 8 positions agree with TRBD2. Germline CDR1 reads GTSNPN; CDR2 reads SVGIG (reference sequence). The CDR3 consists of 14 residues. The DNA for the CDR3 is TGTGCTCGGAGGGGGGAGCGGGAGCTAGAGACCCAGTACTTC. It is translated as CARRGERELETQYF.

V usage is TRBV28 and J usage is TRBJ1-3, with TRBD1 as a possible D gene (5 bases). Trimming took off 4 bases at V and 4 bases at J, with 23 bases between the two ends. Germline V lookup: CDR1 MDHEN, CDR2 SYDVKM. This CDR3 contains 18 residues. In DNA form, the CDR3 reads TGTGCCAGCAGTTCTTGGGCATCCGGGACGGTGGCGGGAAACACCATATATTTT. It encodes CASSSWASGTVAGNTIYF. Full variable domain (rest looked up from reference TRBV28 and TRBJ1-3): DVKVTQSSRYLVKRTGEKVFLECVQDMDHENMFWYRQDPGLGLRLIYFSYDVKMKEKGDIPEGYSVSREKKERFSLILESASTNQTSMYLCASSSWASGTVAGNTIYFGEGSWLTVV.

The CDR3 spells CASSTRGGVNEQFF. CDR3 sequence (DNA): TGTGCCAGTAGTACCCGGGGAGGTGTCAATGAGCAGTTCTTC. This sequence joins TRBV19 and TRBJ2-1; D possibly corresponds to TRBD2 (6 bases). Germline loops: CDR1 LNHDA, CDR2 SQIVND (reference sequence). This CDR3 region has 14 residues. Trimming removed 4 bases from V and 6 bases from J, with 13 bases in between.

The V and J genes are TRBV5-4 and TRBJ2-3, with 10 nucleotides matching TRBD2. Germline V lookup: CDR1 SGHNT, CDR2 YYREEE (reference sequence). The CDR3 spans 19 residues. V trimming: 5 bases; J trimming: 2 bases; junction bases outside the gene matches: 17. CDR3 protein: CASSPRGLATFNLTDTQYF. The CDR3 DNA is TGTGCCAGCAGTCCTCGGGGACTAGCGACCTTTAATCTCACAGATACGCAGTATTTT.

The sample holds one count of this clone. Other DNA variants within this sample encode the same CDR3. The gene calls are TRBV19 and TRBJ2-5, with TRBD2 matching 9 bases. This CDR3 contains 15 residues. Per germline, CDR1 LNHDA and CDR2 SQIVND (reference sequence). Unmatched junction bases numbered 9, after V lost 5 bases and J lost 5 bases. The CDR3 region is CASSSLGLAQETQYF. The CDR3 region has the DNA TGTGCCAGTAGTTCCCTGGGACTAGCACAGGAGACCCAGTACTTC.

The chain links TRBV5-4 to TRBJ2-1; 9 bases are shared with TRBD2. There are 13 residues in the CDR3. CDR1 SGHNT and CDR2 YYREEE come from the germline V gene (reference sequence). With V trimmed by 3 bases and J by 8 bases, 3 bases remained unmatched. The CDR3 spells CASSSRGGHEQFF. CDR3 sequence (DNA): TGTGCCAGCAGCTCGCGGGGGGGGCATGAGCAGTTCTTC.

The V gene is TRBV7-4, the J gene TRBJ2-1; 10 bases line up with TRBD2. V shed 5 bases, J shed 6 bases, and the junction held 10 bases outside the gene matches. Germline values: CDR1 SGHVT, CDR2 SQSDAQ. This CDR3 contains 16 residues. The CDR3 spells CASSTSGRGPVNEQFF. CDR3 DNA sequence: TGTGCCAGCAGCACCAGCGGGAGGGGTCCTGTCAATGAGCAGTTCTTC.

The chain carries TRBV5-4 and TRBJ2-3; 9 nucleotides agree with TRBD2. Germline V gene data show CDR1 as SGHNT and CDR2 as YYREEE (reference sequence). J lost 6 bases, V lost 0 bases, and 5 bases had no gene match. This CDR3 has 15 amino acids. The CDR3 bases are TGTGCCAGCAGCTTGGTCGGCGGGAGGGGTGATACGCAGTATTTT. Protein: CASSLVGGRGDTQYF.

This chain joins TRBV6-5 and TRBJ2-2; D unresolved. V was shortened by 6 bases and J by 3 bases, with 14 bases between the two germline ends. The CDR3 runs to 15 residues. In germline, CDR1 is MNHEY, CDR2 SVGAGI. This CDR3 reads CASSPKVWYTGELFF. In DNA, the CDR3 is TGTGCCAGCAGCCCGAAGGTTTGGTACACCGGGGAGCTGTTTTTT.

The chain couples TRBV13 to TRBJ2-7; TRBD1 aligns across 8 bases. Trimming took 4 bases from V and 6 from J; bases not matched to a gene: 11. Germline lookup yields CDR1 PRHDT and CDR2 FYEKMQ (reference sequence). The CDR3 covers 15 residues. CDR3 bases: TGTGCCAGCAGCTCGACCGGGACAGGTTATGTCGAGCAGTACTTC. Translated, it gives CASSSTGTGYVEQYF.

The V gene is TRBV5-1, the J gene TRBJ2-6; no clear D gene. V gave up 6 bases and J gave up 0 bases, with 10 bases separating them. The CDR3 consists of 15 residues. Looked up from germline, CDR1 is SGHRS and CDR2 is YFSETQ. CDR3 bases: TGCGCCAGCAAAGCCTACAACTCTGGGGCCAACGTCCTGACTTTC. It is translated as CASKAYNSGANVLTF.

This chain links TRBV7-2 with TRBJ2-6; D ambiguous. V was pared by 1 base and J by 0 bases, with 13 bases between. This CDR3 is built from 18 residues. Germline-derived CDR1 and CDR2 are SGHTA and FQGNSA. CDR3 sequence: CASSLGLALGSGANVLTF. In DNA form, the CDR3 reads TGTGCCAGCAGCTTAGGTTTGGCTTTGGGCTCTGGGGCCAACGTCCTGACTTTC.

The J gene is TRBJ2-1, the V gene TRBV7-8; 13 bases fit TRBD2. V shed 5 bases and J 4 bases; nucleotides not matched to a gene: 8. Germline values: CDR1 SGHVS, CDR2 FQNEAQ. The CDR3 sequence is 17 residues long. CDR3: CASSANQLAGGYNEQFF. CDR3 nucleotides: TGTGCCAGCAGCGCCAACCAACTAGCGGGAGGGTACAATGAGCAGTTCTTC.